This T cell receptor (beta chain) originates from a study of blood T cell repertoires in COVID-19. Looked up from germline, CDR1 is LNHDA and CDR2 is SQIVND (reference sequence). V was pared by 2 bases and J by 3 bases, with 16 bases of the junction left unmatched. The CDR3 is 20 amino acids. Assay: immunoSEQ multiplex PCR; the TCRdb copy retains only in-frame clones and omits some. The sample lists approximately 81,000 clones, around 80% occurring once. The sample comprised peripheral blood. This TCR came from a human donor in a cohort sampled during active COVID-19. V is TRBV19 and J is TRBJ1-2; 12 bases agree with TRBD1. The CDR3, as DNA: TGTGCCAGTAGTATAAGAGTCAAGGGGACAGGGGGCTTGATGGACTATGGCTACACCTTC. Its protein product is CASSIRVKGTGGLMDYGYTF.